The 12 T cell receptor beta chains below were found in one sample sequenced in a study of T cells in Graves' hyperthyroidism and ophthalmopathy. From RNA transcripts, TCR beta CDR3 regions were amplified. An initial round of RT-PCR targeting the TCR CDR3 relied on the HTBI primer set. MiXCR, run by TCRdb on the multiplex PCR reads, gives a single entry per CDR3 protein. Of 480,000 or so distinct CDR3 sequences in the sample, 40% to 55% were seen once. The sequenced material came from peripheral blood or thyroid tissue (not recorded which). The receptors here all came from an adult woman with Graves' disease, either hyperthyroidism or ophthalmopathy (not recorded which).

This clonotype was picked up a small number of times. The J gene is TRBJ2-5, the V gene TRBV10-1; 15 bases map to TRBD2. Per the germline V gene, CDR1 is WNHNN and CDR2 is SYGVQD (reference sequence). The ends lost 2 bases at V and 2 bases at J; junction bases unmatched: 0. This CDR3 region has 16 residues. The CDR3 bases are TGCGCCAGCAGTGAGGGACTAGCGGGAGGGCAAGAGACCCAGTACTTC. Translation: CASSEGLAGGQETQYF.

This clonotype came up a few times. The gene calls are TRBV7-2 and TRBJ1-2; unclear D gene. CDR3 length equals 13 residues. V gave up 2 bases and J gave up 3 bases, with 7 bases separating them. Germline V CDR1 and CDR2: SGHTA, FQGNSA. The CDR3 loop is CASSLQTDYGYTF. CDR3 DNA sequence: TGTGCCAGCAGCTTACAAACAGACTATGGCTACACCTTC.

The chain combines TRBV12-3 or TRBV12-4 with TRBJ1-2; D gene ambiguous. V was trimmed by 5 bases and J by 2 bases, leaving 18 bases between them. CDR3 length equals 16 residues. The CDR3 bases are TGTGCCAGCAGTCCACAGACCACAATTCAAAACTATGGCTACACCTTC. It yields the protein CASSPQTTIQNYGYTF.

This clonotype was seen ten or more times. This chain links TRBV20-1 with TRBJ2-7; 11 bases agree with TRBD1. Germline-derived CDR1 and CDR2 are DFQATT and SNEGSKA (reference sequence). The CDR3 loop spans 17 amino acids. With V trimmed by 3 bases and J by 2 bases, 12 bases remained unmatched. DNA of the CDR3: TGCAGTGCTAGCGGACAGGGGGCCCTTTCATCGGCCTACGAGCAGTACTTC. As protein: CSASGQGALSSAYEQYF.

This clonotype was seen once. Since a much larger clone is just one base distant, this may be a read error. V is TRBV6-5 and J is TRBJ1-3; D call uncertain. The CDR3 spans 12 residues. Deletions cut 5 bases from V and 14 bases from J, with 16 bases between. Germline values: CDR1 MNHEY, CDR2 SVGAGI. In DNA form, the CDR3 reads TGTGCCAGCAGTGTCATGGCTGGGATCCTATATTTT. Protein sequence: CASSVMAGILYF.

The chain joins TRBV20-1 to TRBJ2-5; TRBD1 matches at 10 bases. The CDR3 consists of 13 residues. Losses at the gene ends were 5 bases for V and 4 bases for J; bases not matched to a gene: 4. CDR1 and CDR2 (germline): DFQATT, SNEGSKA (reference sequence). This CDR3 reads CSAATGGTETQYF. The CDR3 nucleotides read TGCAGTGCTGCGACAGGGGGCACAGAGACCCAGTACTTC.

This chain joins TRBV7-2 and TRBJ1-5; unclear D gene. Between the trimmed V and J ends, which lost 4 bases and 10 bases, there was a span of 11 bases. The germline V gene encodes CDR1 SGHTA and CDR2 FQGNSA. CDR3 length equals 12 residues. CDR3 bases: TGTGCCAGCAGCTCCGCATCCGGACCCCAGCATTTT. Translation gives CASSSASGPQHF.

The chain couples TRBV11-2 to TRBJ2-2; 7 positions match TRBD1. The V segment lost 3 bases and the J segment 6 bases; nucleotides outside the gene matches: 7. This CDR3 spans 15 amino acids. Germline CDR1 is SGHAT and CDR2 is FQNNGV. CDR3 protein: CASSFINRGPGELFF. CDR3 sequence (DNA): TGTGCCAGCAGCTTTATTAACAGGGGTCCCGGGGAGCTGTTTTTT.

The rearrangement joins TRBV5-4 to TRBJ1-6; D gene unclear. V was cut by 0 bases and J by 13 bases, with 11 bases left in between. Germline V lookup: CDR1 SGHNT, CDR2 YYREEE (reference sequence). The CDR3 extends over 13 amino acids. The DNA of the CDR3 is TGTGCCAGCAGCTTGGAGGTCAATCAGCCCCTCCACTTT. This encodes CASSLEVNQPLHF.

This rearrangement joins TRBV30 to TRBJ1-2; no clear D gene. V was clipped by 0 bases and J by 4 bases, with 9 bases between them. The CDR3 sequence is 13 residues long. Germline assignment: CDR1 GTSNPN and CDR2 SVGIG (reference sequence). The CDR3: CAWSVVTLYGYTF. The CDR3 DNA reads TGTGCCTGGAGTGTAGTTACCCTCTATGGCTACACCTTC.

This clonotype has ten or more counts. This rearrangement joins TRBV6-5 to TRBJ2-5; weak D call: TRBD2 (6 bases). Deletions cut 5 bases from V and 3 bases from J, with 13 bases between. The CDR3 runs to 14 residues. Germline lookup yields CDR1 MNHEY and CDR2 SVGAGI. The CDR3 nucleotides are TGTGCCAGCAGTACCAGGTGGGAGGAAGAGACCCAGTACTTC. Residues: CASSTRWEEETQYF.

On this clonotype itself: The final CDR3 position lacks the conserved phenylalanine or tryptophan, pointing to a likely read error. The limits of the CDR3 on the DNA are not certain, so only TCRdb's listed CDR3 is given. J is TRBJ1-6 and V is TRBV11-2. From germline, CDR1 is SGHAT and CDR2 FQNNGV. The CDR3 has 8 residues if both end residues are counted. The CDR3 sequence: CASSIGTS.